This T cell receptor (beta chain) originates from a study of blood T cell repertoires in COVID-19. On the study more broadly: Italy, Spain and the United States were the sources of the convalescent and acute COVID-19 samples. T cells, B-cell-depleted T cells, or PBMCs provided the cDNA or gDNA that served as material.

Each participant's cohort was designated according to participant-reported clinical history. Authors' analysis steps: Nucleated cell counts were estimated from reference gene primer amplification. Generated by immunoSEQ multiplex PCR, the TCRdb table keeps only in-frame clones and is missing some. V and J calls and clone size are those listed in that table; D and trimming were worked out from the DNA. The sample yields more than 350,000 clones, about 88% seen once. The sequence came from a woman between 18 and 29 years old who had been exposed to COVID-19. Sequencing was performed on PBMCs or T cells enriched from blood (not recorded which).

In nucleotides, the CDR3 is TGTGCCAGCTCACCAATTGAGGGCTTGAACACTGAAGCTTTCTTT. It codes for CASSPIEGLNTEAFF. The chain uses TRBV18 and TRBJ1-1; D not certain. The CDR3 covers 15 residues. CDR1 KGHSH and CDR2 LQKENI come from the germline V gene. Trimming removed 2 bases at V and 0 bases at J, with 10 bases between.